Listed below are T cell receptor beta chains from one sample, sequenced in a study of metastatic and nonmetastatic thyroid tumors. TCRdb re-called the PCR reads with MiXCR. The sample holds over 20,000 clones, roughly a quarter seen once. Sequencing was done on a sample of tumor tissue. These receptors originate from a male donor with papillary thyroid cancer or a benign thyroid nodule (not recorded which). Some clones in this sample may be carry-over from other donors' samples. Both conserved end residues are part of each CDR3.

TRBV10-3	TRBJ2-7	CAITDPGEGSYEQYF
TRBV6-2/TRBV6-3	TRBJ1-1	CASSYNLQDPNYTEAFF
TRBV7-9	TRBJ2-1	CASSELDEQFF
TRBV4-2	TRBJ2-7	CASSQHRGVGYEQYF
TRBV12-5	TRBJ2-2	CASGLVRGGVTGELFF
TRBV4-3	TRBJ2-3	CASSRGDRGDADTQYF
TRBV6-2/TRBV6-3	TRBJ2-6	CANSYLSAGANVLTF
TRBV7-8	TRBJ2-7	CASSSLAGGKGVLSYEQYF
TRBV14	TRBJ2-3	CASSKLGTSDTQYF
TRBV20-1	TRBJ2-5	CSTGDRGPETQYF
TRBV6-2/TRBV6-3	TRBJ2-3	CASSYSPEAGHTQYF
TRBV20-1	TRBJ2-1	CSAKREQHNEQFF
TRBV9	TRBJ2-1	CASIGLGPASGRNEQFF
TRBV5-4	TRBJ2-7	CASSLLERDGYEQYF
TRBV5-4	TRBJ1-6	CASSLAGLTLSPLHF
TRBV20-1	TRBJ2-7	CSAPVLAGLNEQYF
TRBV20-1	TRBJ2-2	CSARDRGLSGELFF
TRBV18	TRBJ1-1	CASSPSLKGGAFF
TRBV4-3	TRBJ1-1	CASSQVAGNTEAFF
TRBV6-5	TRBJ1-1	CASSYSRRDTINTEAFF
TRBV11-2	TRBJ1-1	CASSLDWANTEAFF
TRBV15	.	CATSRDPSGPQYF
TRBV27	TRBJ2-7	CASSSRDTSFYEQYF
TRBV6-5	TRBJ2-7	CASSYVCYGFYEQYF
TRBV6-1	TRBJ2-1	CASTDGTSGRNEQFF
TRBV9	TRBJ2-5	CASSVALAGDMETQYF
TRBV6-1	TRBJ2-1	CASSETAGTFYNEQFF
TRBV28	TRBJ1-2	CASSYRTANYGYTF
TRBV4-2	TRBJ2-3	CASSQSGGAADTQYF
TRBV19	TRBJ2-3	CASSSAGLARGTDTQYF
TRBV6-2/TRBV6-3	TRBJ2-3	CASSYRLAAPDTQYF
TRBV20-1	TRBJ1-2	CSAYTSRRYGYTF
TRBV5-1	TRBJ2-1	CASSPGQITYNEQFF
TRBV19	TRBJ2-2	CASSIGTRNTGELFF
TRBV20-1	TRBJ2-3	CSATSGLPGATDTQYF
TRBV6-1	TRBJ2-3	CASSEGTDTQYF
TRBV5-1	TRBJ2-5	CASSHSGRALAETQYF
TRBV6-1	TRBJ2-1	CASRGERDSYNEQFF
TRBV5-1	TRBJ2-3	CASSWGTSGSTDTQYF
TRBV28	TRBJ2-7	CASRLSAGVREQYF
TRBV4-2	TRBJ2-3	CASSPRLRGSFQPTDTQYF
TRBV20-1	TRBJ2-7	CSANRGTYEQYF
TRBV28	TRBJ2-2	CASSGLAGRRGVGLFF